These T cell receptor beta chains were read from a single sample in a study of T-cell reconstitution after alpha-beta-depleted transplantation in children. Each CDR3 protein gets one entry after TCRdb re-called the PCR reads with MiXCR. The table includes about 510,000 distinct CDR3 sequences, over 10% detected once. The specimen comprised PBMCs, mostly from graft donor cells, sampled 180 days after TCRalphabeta/CD19-depleted stem cell transplant. These receptors all stem from a female patient aged 2-9 years who had a stem cell transplant for aplastic anemia, so the T cells may come from the graft donor. The conserved cysteine and the conserved F or W are not part of the CDR3 here.

TRBV12-3/TRBV12-4,TRBJ2-3,10,ASSYRDRGEH
TRBV27,TRBJ1-5,13,ASSLRDRGLGPQH
TRBV6-2/TRBV6-3,TRBJ2-7,20,ASSYSHFQVPRPWDRVYEQY
TRBV28,TRBJ2-1,14,ASSLGLGQPNNEQF
TRBV2,TRBJ1-4,12,ASSAGQGNEKLF
TRBV7-9,TRBJ2-2,14,ASSSWGTPNTGELF
TRBV28,TRBJ2-7,12,ASIPHLPSYEQY
TRBV28,TRBJ2-1,9,ASSSPHEQF
TRBV9,TRBJ1-2,15,ASSGDVFGSAEYGYT
TRBV14,TRBJ2-1,15,ASSQDPTHPWVNEQF
TRBV14,TRBJ1-2,12,ASSQGQPYYGYT
TRBV9,TRBJ1-1,12,ASSPSLGGTGAF
TRBV29-1,TRBJ1-1,11,SVGSLLNTEAF
TRBV6-1,TRBJ2-7,11,ASSPRTSDEQY